These T cell receptor beta chains were read from a single sample in a study of T cells in Graves' hyperthyroidism and ophthalmopathy. TCRdb reanalysed the multiplex PCR reads using MiXCR and keeps one entry per CDR3 protein. The data show about 290,000 distinct CDR3 sequences, 13% seen once. The sample consisted of blood. These receptors were collected from a woman aged 30 to 39 with Graves' hyperthyroidism that later progressed to Graves' ophthalmopathy. CDR3s include the opening cysteine and the closing phenylalanine or tryptophan. Fields, in order: V gene, J gene, clone size, D gene, CDR3 DNA, CDR3 protein. The D gene is left open where the match is weak. Expanded clones get a size class; other rows say once, few or many, or leave the size out.

v_gene: TRBV7-8
j_gene: TRBJ2-5
abundance: few
d_gene: -
CDR3nt: TGTGCCAGCAGCCTCATCGGTGGGGGAGCAGAGACCCAGTACTTC
CDR3aa: CASSLIGGGAETQYF

v_gene: TRBV4-3
j_gene: TRBJ2-1
abundance: few
d_gene: TRBD1
CDR3nt: TGCGCCAGCAGCCCCCGTGTAGCAAGGGCAGGGGGAAATGAGCAGTTCTTC
CDR3aa: CASSPRVARAGGNEQFF

v_gene: TRBV25-1
j_gene: TRBJ1-1
abundance: -
d_gene: -
CDR3nt: TGTGCCAGCATCGGAGGGGGAAAGGACACGGGGAGGGTGACTGAAGCTTTCTTT
CDR3aa: CASIGGGKDTGRVTEAFF

v_gene: TRBV7-2
j_gene: TRBJ2-1
abundance: many
d_gene: TRBD2
CDR3nt: TGTGCCAGCAGCTTTGGGGCGGGAGGCGCACACAATGAGCAGTTCTTC
CDR3aa: CASSFGAGGAHNEQFF

v_gene: TRBV9
j_gene: TRBJ1-2
abundance: -
d_gene: -
CDR3nt: TGTGCCAGCAGCTCTGGAGGGGGGTACGGTGGCTACACCTTC
CDR3aa: CASSSGGGYGGYTF

v_gene: TRBV3-1
j_gene: TRBJ1-1
abundance: -
d_gene: -
CDR3nt: TGTGCCAGCAGCCCAGGTAGAGTCATTCTGACTGAAGCTTTCTTT
CDR3aa: CASSPGRVILTEAFF

v_gene: TRBV28
j_gene: TRBJ1-2
abundance: many
d_gene: TRBD1
CDR3nt: TGTGCCAGCAGTCCATGGACAGGCTATGGCTACACCTTC
CDR3aa: CASSPWTGYGYTF

v_gene: TRBV6-1
j_gene: TRBJ2-1
abundance: many
d_gene: TRBD2
CDR3nt: TGTGCCACCTCTCCCCGGACTAGCGGGTATAATGAGCAGTTCTTC
CDR3aa: CATSPRTSGYNEQFF

v_gene: TRBV5-6
j_gene: TRBJ2-1
abundance: many
d_gene: TRBD2
CDR3nt: TGTGCCAGCAGCTTGGGCGGGACTAGCATATCCTACAATGAGCAGTTCTTC
CDR3aa: CASSLGGTSISYNEQFF

v_gene: TRBV2
j_gene: TRBJ2-3
abundance: many
d_gene: -
CDR3nt: TGTGCCAGCAGTGAAGCGCCGTTAACTAGCACAGATACGCAGTATTTT
CDR3aa: CASSEAPLTSTDTQYF

v_gene: TRBV30
j_gene: TRBJ2-7
abundance: many
d_gene: -
CDR3nt: TGTGCCTGGAGTGGCCCTCTTATCCTCGAGCAGTACTTC
CDR3aa: CAWSGPLILEQYF

v_gene: TRBV3-1
j_gene: TRBJ1-2
abundance: once
d_gene: -
CDR3nt: TGTGCCAGCAGCCAGCTCGCCGGGACACCGGGAGGCTACACCTTC
CDR3aa: CASSQLAGTPGGYTF

v_gene: TRBV19
j_gene: TRBJ1-2
abundance: many
d_gene: -
CDR3nt: TGTGCCAGTACCCCGGTGGATTATGGCTACACCTTC
CDR3aa: CASTPVDYGYTF

v_gene: TRBV11-2
j_gene: TRBJ1-5
abundance: many
d_gene: TRBD1
CDR3nt: TGTGCCAGCACCCCCGAAGGACAGGCCCATCAGCCCCAGCATTTT
CDR3aa: CASTPEGQAHQPQHF

v_gene: TRBV12-3/TRBV12-4
j_gene: TRBJ1-4
abundance: many
d_gene: -
CDR3nt: TGTGCCAGCAGGGTGGGGACCCATGAAAAACTGTTTTTT
CDR3aa: CASRVGTHEKLFF

v_gene: TRBV10-3
j_gene: TRBJ1-2
abundance: -
d_gene: -
CDR3nt: TGTGCCACCGCTCGGGGGCTGGACGGGAACTATGGCTACACCTTC
CDR3aa: CATARGLDGNYGYTF

v_gene: TRBV12-3/TRBV12-4
j_gene: TRBJ1-1
abundance: many
d_gene: TRBD1
CDR3nt: TGTGCCAGCACCAACGGACAGGGGGTTCCTTTCTTT
CDR3aa: CASTNGQGVPFF

v_gene: TRBV19
j_gene: TRBJ1-1
abundance: many
d_gene: -
CDR3nt: TGTGCCAGTAATCCGGGACACTACACTGAAGCTTTCTTT
CDR3aa: CASNPGHYTEAFF

v_gene: TRBV4-1
j_gene: TRBJ2-3
abundance: few
d_gene: -
CDR3nt: TGCGCCAGCAGCCAAGAAGTGAGACGGACCACTAGCACAGATACGCAGTATTTT
CDR3aa: CASSQEVRRTTSTDTQYF

v_gene: TRBV18
j_gene: TRBJ2-5
abundance: -
d_gene: TRBD2
CDR3nt: TGTGCCAGCTCGCCTAGCGGGAGGGCGGAAGGGACCCAGTACTTC
CDR3aa: CASSPSGRAEGTQYF

v_gene: TRBV6-2/TRBV6-3
j_gene: TRBJ1-2
abundance: few
d_gene: -
CDR3nt: TGTGCCAGCAGTTACCCCCAAGGCTACACCTTC
CDR3aa: CASSYPQGYTF

v_gene: TRBV28
j_gene: TRBJ2-7
abundance: many
d_gene: TRBD1
CDR3nt: TGTGCCAGCAGCCGACGGACAGGGGCGTCCTACGAGCAGTACTTC
CDR3aa: CASSRRTGASYEQYF

v_gene: TRBV30
j_gene: TRBJ2-7
abundance: many
d_gene: -
CDR3nt: TGTGCCTGGAGCCTAGGGTTAGCGCCAACCTACGAGCAGTACTTC
CDR3aa: CAWSLGLAPTYEQYF

v_gene: TRBV7-3
j_gene: TRBJ2-3
abundance: many
d_gene: -
CDR3nt: TGTGCCAGCAGCGCGGGGCTGGGAAATACGCAGTATTTT
CDR3aa: CASSAGLGNTQYF

v_gene: TRBV28
j_gene: TRBJ1-1
abundance: many
d_gene: -
CDR3nt: TGTGCCAGCAGTTCCCTCAGAATAGATAACACTGAAGCTTTCTTT
CDR3aa: CASSSLRIDNTEAFF

v_gene: TRBV13
j_gene: TRBJ2-7
abundance: many
d_gene: -
CDR3nt: TGTGCCAGCAGCTTAGCGGGAAACGAGCAGTACTTC
CDR3aa: CASSLAGNEQYF

v_gene: TRBV28
j_gene: TRBJ2-1
abundance: many
d_gene: -
CDR3nt: TGTGCCAGCAGCCTCGGAGGGCCGACCTACGATGAGCAGTTCTTC
CDR3aa: CASSLGGPTYDEQFF

v_gene: TRBV20-1
j_gene: TRBJ2-3
abundance: -
d_gene: TRBD2
CDR3nt: TGCAGTGCTAACGTACTAGCGGGAAACACAGATACGCAGTATTTT
CDR3aa: CSANVLAGNTDTQYF

v_gene: TRBV6-1
j_gene: TRBJ1-2
abundance: many
d_gene: -
CDR3nt: TGTGCCAGCAGTTTAGACCGCACTAACTATGGCTACACCTTC
CDR3aa: CASSLDRTNYGYTF

v_gene: TRBV27
j_gene: TRBJ2-6
abundance: many
d_gene: -
CDR3nt: TGTGCCAGCAGTGCCTATACAGGAGCCTCCTCTGGGGCCAACGTCCTGACTTTC
CDR3aa: CASSAYTGASSGANVLTF

v_gene: TRBV6-1
j_gene: TRBJ2-4
abundance: -
d_gene: -
CDR3nt: TGTGCCAGCAGGCTACAGGGAGGGGTAGCCAAAAACATTCAGTACTTC
CDR3aa: CASRLQGGVAKNIQYF

v_gene: TRBV20-1
j_gene: TRBJ2-1
abundance: -
d_gene: TRBD2
CDR3nt: TGCAGTGCTAGAGAGGGGACTAGCGGGAGCCTTACGGGGATTGGGCAGTTCTTC
CDR3aa: CSAREGTSGSLTGIGQFF

v_gene: TRBV29-1
j_gene: TRBJ2-3
abundance: many
d_gene: TRBD2
CDR3nt: TGCAGCGGGGTAGCGGGGAACACAGATACGCAGTATTTT
CDR3aa: CSGVAGNTDTQYF

v_gene: TRBV7-6
j_gene: TRBJ2-3
abundance: many
d_gene: -
CDR3nt: TGTGCCAGCAGCTTCGGAGCAGACAGCACAGATACGCAGTATTTT
CDR3aa: CASSFGADSTDTQYF

v_gene: TRBV12-3/TRBV12-4
j_gene: TRBJ2-1
abundance: many
d_gene: -
CDR3nt: TGTGCCAGCAGTCAGGAGATCGACTCCTACAATGAGCAGTTCTTC
CDR3aa: CASSQEIDSYNEQFF

v_gene: TRBV7-9
j_gene: TRBJ2-1
abundance: many
d_gene: TRBD2
CDR3nt: TGTGCCAGCAGCTTAAGGAGCGGGAGGGCCACGAATGAGCAGTTCTTC
CDR3aa: CASSLRSGRATNEQFF